Each of the 4 T cell receptor beta chains below was sequenced from the same sample in a study of tissue T cells after allogeneic stem cell transplantation. Time point here: mouse harvest day 7 after allogeneic transplant. Each mouse received 10^7 T-cell-depleted marrow cells plus 10^6 splenic CD5+ T cells by tail vein. Sequenced by immunoSEQ multiplex PCR; TCRdb stores in-frame clones only, minus some. The repertoire holds about 9,500 clones, with about 50% as singletons. Sequencing was carried out using gut tissue. All receptors derive from a female BALB/c mouse given C57BL/6 T cells with graft-versus-host disease after an allogeneic hematopoietic cell transplant.

This clone is termed medium-sized. Gene names and germline match the mouse. The CDR3 end is not reached by the read, which stops 1 residue before it; the germline J gene fills it in. The chain uses TRBV19 and TRBJ2-1; TRBD2 agrees at 9 bases. The CDR3 has 14 amino acids. Trimming took 4 bases from V and 3 from J; bases not matched to a gene: 2. The germline gives CDR1 FNHDT, CDR2 SITEND (reference sequence). CDR3 DNA (partial): TGTGCCAGCAGTTGGGGGGGCGGCTATGCTGAGCAGTTC. This translates into CASSWGGGYAEQF. In full, the CDR3 reads CASSWGGGYAEQFF.

About this clone itself: Gene names and germline refer to mouse. The CDR3 end falls 1 residue outside the read, so it is completed with the germline J gene. V and J are TRBV26 and TRBJ1-1; 7 bases line up with TRBD1. In germline, CDR1 is KGHPV, CDR2 FQNQEV (reference sequence). The length of the CDR3 is 13 residues. J lost 6 bases, V lost 1 base, and 2 bases had no gene match. CDR3 amino acids: CASSLWQGAEVFF. Partial CDR3 DNA: TGTGCCAGCAGTCTGTGGCAGGGGGCAGAAGTCTTC.

Note on this clone: Gene names are the mouse ones. Read coverage stops 1 residue before the CDR3 terminus; the germline J gene supplies the remainder. The genes are TRBV13-1 and TRBJ1-1; maybe TRBD1 (6 bases). CDR1 is NSHNY, CDR2 SYGAGN, per germline. This CDR3 spans 13 amino acids. The ends were cut back, 4 bases at V and 0 bases at J, with 7 bases in the middle. The CDR3: CASSRQANTEVFF. Incomplete CDR3 DNA: TGTGCCAGCAGTCGACAGGCAAACACAGAAGTCTTC.

This clone was observed once. Gene names are the mouse ones. The read gets to within 1 residue of the CDR3 end, and the germline J gene fills in the rest. The chain carries TRBV16 and TRBJ1-4; no reliable D call. This CDR3 spans 14 amino acids. V lost 5 bases and J lost 1, with 8 bases in between. From germline, CDR1 is SGHSA and CDR2 FRNQAP. The CDR3 is CASSQTSSNERLFF. CDR3 bases read: TGTGCAAGCAGCCAGACAAGTTCCAACGAAAGATTATTT.